This passage covers 9 T cell receptor beta chains from one sample sequenced in a study of OX40 agonist ivuxolimab in advanced cancers. Data came from immunoSEQ multiplex PCR; TCRdb stores just in-frame clones and leaves some out. The profile shows 100,000 or so clones, approximately 90% of them singletons. Here the sequenced sample was CD4+ or CD8+ T cells sorted from blood, taken in a trial of the OX40 agonist ivuxolimab. All receptors derive from an adult with an advanced solid tumor such as melanoma, head and neck, liver or kidney cancer.

This chain links TRBV30 with TRBJ1-3; no definite D call. The CDR3 covers 11 residues. The germline V and J ends were trimmed by 4 bases and 4 bases, with 5 bases remaining between them. Germline V gives CDR1 GTSNPN, CDR2 SVGIG (reference sequence). The chain's CDR3 is CAWTNGNTIYF. In DNA, the CDR3 is TGTGCCTGGACCAACGGAAACACCATATATTTT.

This chain links TRBV15 with TRBJ2-1, with 9 nucleotides matching TRBD2. This CDR3 comprises 15 residues. The germline CDR1 and CDR2 sequences are LNHNV and YYDKDF (reference sequence). V lost 4 bases, J lost 4 bases, and 5 bases stayed unmatched. The DNA for the CDR3 is TGTGCCACCAGCATTACAGCGGGGGGTTACAATGAGCAGTTCTTC. Amino acid sequence: CATSITAGGYNEQFF.

V gene TRBV2 combines with J gene TRBJ1-1; D might be TRBD1 (6 bases). The germline CDR1 and CDR2 sequences are SNHLY and FYNNEI. V lost 4 bases and J 2 bases, leaving 11 bases between the germline ends. CDR3 size: 14 residues. CDR3: CASSVEQGNTEAFF. CDR3 coding DNA: TGTGCCAGCAGTGTAGAACAGGGAAACACTGAAGCTTTCTTT.

The rearrangement joins TRBV4-1 to TRBJ2-1, with 12 bases that match TRBD2. Trimming at V came to 2 bases and at J to 8 bases, leaving 7 bases not matched to a gene. Germline values: CDR1 MGHRA, CDR2 YSYEKL. The CDR3 spans 16 residues. As DNA, the CDR3 is TGCGCCAGCAGCCAACTAGCGGGGGGGCGGTATGATGAGCAGTTCTTC. Translation: CASSQLAGGRYDEQFF.

In regard to this clone: A junction boundary mismatches the germline segment, possibly from a read error. V is TRBV6-1 and J is TRBJ2-2, with 7 bases aligning to TRBD2. Germline V gene sequence: CDR1 MNHNS, CDR2 SASEGT. The CDR3 has 14 residues. In nucleotides, the CDR3 is TGTGCCAGCAGTTCGAGCGGGAACTCCGGGGAGCTGTTTTTT. Translated: CASSSSGNSGELFF.

The rearrangement uses TRBV19 and TRBJ2-5; a weak D match, TRBD1 (5 bases). V shed 3 bases and J shed 4 bases, with 9 bases lying between them. This CDR3 region has 13 residues. Germline lookup yields CDR1 LNHDA and CDR2 SQIVND (reference sequence). The CDR3 coding sequence is TGTGCCAGTAGTATTTCAGGGTTAGAGACCCAGTACTTC. Protein product: CASSISGLETQYF.

This rearrangement joins TRBV19 to TRBJ1-5; D uncertain. In germline, CDR1 is LNHDA, CDR2 SQIVND (reference sequence). The CDR3 has 14 residues. The V end was cut by 10 bases, the J end by 1 base, with 14 bases between. The CDR3 loop reads CATTTLGSNQPQHF. CDR3 DNA sequence: TGTGCCACCACTACCCTCGGGAGCAATCAGCCCCAGCATTTT.

The CDR3 loop is CASSLEGSSYEQYF. The CDR3 DNA follows: TGCGCCAGCAGCTTGGAGGGGAGTTCCTACGAGCAGTACTTC. The chain uses TRBV5-1 and TRBJ2-7, with D perhaps TRBD1 or TRBD2 (5 bases each). The V gene lost 0 bases and the J gene lost 1 base, with 8 bases spanning the gap. Looked up from germline, CDR1 is SGHRS and CDR2 is YFSETQ. The CDR3 runs 14 residues.

The chain recombines TRBV5-4 with TRBJ2-5, with a possible D match to TRBD2 (6 bases). The V gene lost 3 bases and the J gene lost 3 bases, with 18 bases spanning the gap. CDR3 length: 16 amino acids. Per the germline V gene, CDR1 is SGHNT and CDR2 is YYREEE (reference sequence). This CDR3 is CASSSPGRGKKETQYF. Written as DNA, the CDR3 is TGTGCCAGCAGCTCCCCCGGACGGGGGAAGAAAGAGACCCAGTACTTC.